The present T cell receptor beta chain was sequenced within a study of blood T cell repertoires in COVID-19. Study details: Material from acute and convalescent COVID-19 was sourced from the United States, Italy and Spain. Sample material is recorded as cDNA or gDNA derived from T cells, B-cell-depleted T cells, or PBMCs.

V lost 2 bases to trimming and J lost 8 bases, with 20 bases between them. Looked up from germline, CDR1 is SGHDT and CDR2 is YYEEEE. The CDR3 length is 16 residues. Original processing methods: Estimates of nucleated cell counts were drawn from the amplification of reference gene primers. Using immunoSEQ multiplex PCR, the repertoire was profiled, and TCRdb retains in-frame clones only, with some absent. D and trimming come from the DNA, and the V and J calls and clone size come from that table. Among under 45,000 clones listed, roughly 88% were seen once. The chain uses TRBV5-6 and TRBJ2-1; tentatively, D is TRBD2 (5 bases). The TCR was taken from a man aged 60 to 69 with active COVID-19. Sequencing used peripheral blood. CDR3 in amino acids: CASSLYIDVASDEQFF. For the CDR3, the DNA is TGTGCCAGCAGCTTATACATTGACGTAGCGTCGGATGAGCAGTTCTTC.